Listed here are 9 T cell receptor beta chains from one sample, sequenced in a study of human T cells and chemical hapten exposure. A single record per CDR3 protein comes from TCRdb applying MiXCR to the RACE reads. The table shows over 75,000 distinct CDR3 sequences, with under 13% occurring only once. Time point in this sample: patch test 3, about 24 weeks after DPC sensitization. The treatment was: therapeutic diphenylcyclopropenone sensitization with weekly scalp DPC. Sequencing was performed on whole blood, taken in connection with sensitization to the hapten diphenylcyclopropenone (DPC). The receptors derive from a woman in her twenties or thirties with alopecia areata. Some clones in this sample may be carry-over from other donors' samples.

This clonotype has at least ten counts. This chain uses TRBV10-3 with TRBJ1-3, with a tentative D call TRBD1 (5 bases). Per the germline V gene, CDR1 is ENHRY and CDR2 is SYGVKD. The germline V and J ends were trimmed by 2 bases and 0 bases, with 8 bases remaining between them. This CDR3 spans 15 amino acids. The CDR3 here is CAISEGQLSGNTIYF. The CDR3 nucleotides read TGTGCCATCAGTGAGGGACAACTCTCTGGAAACACCATATATTTT.

In its sample, this clonotype was seen many times. The CDR3 loop is CSAKLAPPGYEQYF. The CDR3 region has the DNA TGCAGTGCTAAATTAGCCCCACCGGGCTACGAGCAGTACTTC. The chain carries TRBV20-1 and TRBJ2-7; the D is unclear. The V gene's germline CDR1 is DFQATT and CDR2 SNEGSKA (reference sequence). The CDR3 consists of 14 residues. The ends were cut back, 4 bases at V and 3 bases at J, with 16 bases in the middle.

This clonotype was detected a few times. The chain links TRBV20-1 to TRBJ2-3; 11 bases line up with TRBD2. CDR1 is DFQATT and CDR2 is SNEGSKA in the germline V gene (reference sequence). The V and J ends lost 4 bases and 8 bases, in that order; junction bases with no gene match: 8. This CDR3 is 14 amino acids long. The CDR3 loop is CSATLAGGPGTQYF. The CDR3 DNA sequence: TGCAGTGCTACCTTAGCGGGAGGGCCGGGTACGCAGTATTTT.

This clonotype was seen a handful of times. The V gene is TRBV5-4, the J gene TRBJ1-1; D is perhaps TRBD1 (5 bases). CDR3 length equals 15 residues. Between the trimmed V and J ends, which lost 5 bases and 4 bases, there was a span of 18 bases. Germline lookup yields CDR1 SGHNT and CDR2 YYREEE (reference sequence). CDR3 in amino acids: CASRDPGRLITEAFF. In DNA, the CDR3 is TGTGCCAGCAGGGACCCGGGACGGCTAATCACTGAAGCTTTCTTT.

This clonotype appeared a few times. V usage is TRBV28 and J usage is TRBJ1-1, with TRBD1 as a possible D gene (5 bases). The CDR3 spans 12 residues. Between the trimmed V and J ends, which lost 1 base and 8 bases, there was a span of 8 bases. The germline V gene encodes CDR1 MDHEN and CDR2 SYDVKM. Here the CDR3 DNA reads TGTGCCAGCAGTTTATCGACAGAGGAAGCTTTCTTT. This gives the protein CASSLSTEEAFF.

This clonotype came up many times. The rearrangement uses TRBV4-3 and TRBJ2-1; D unclear. CDR1 is LGHNA, CDR2 YSLEER, per germline. This CDR3 has 15 amino acids. Trimming left V 0 bases short and J 4 bases short, with 10 bases between. The CDR3 DNA follows: TGCGCCAGCAGCCAAGATACTGCAGCGTACAATGAGCAGTTCTTC. It is translated as CASSQDTAAYNEQFF.

This clonotype was picked up a small number of times. This chain uses TRBV7-9 with TRBJ2-7, with D possibly matching TRBD2 (6 bases). There are 15 residues in the CDR3. Trimming took 5 bases from V and 4 from J, leaving 18 bases between them. The germline V gene has CDR1 SEHNR and CDR2 FQNEAQ (reference sequence). Here the CDR3 DNA reads TGTGCCAGCAGCCCGACCGGGGGAGTAACGTACGAGCAGTACTTC. Translation gives CASSPTGGVTYEQYF. The variable domain in full, with the rest retrieved from reference TRBV7-9 and TRBJ2-7, is DTGVSQNPRHKITKRGQNVTFRCDPISEHNRLYWYRQTLGQGPEFLTYFQNEAQLEKSRLLSDRFSAERPKGSFSTLEIQRTEQGDSAMYLCASSPTGGVTYEQYFGPGTRLTVT.

This clonotype has a count of ten or more. The chain uses TRBV2 and TRBJ1-5, with 7 bases that match TRBD1. V shed 7 bases, J shed 5 bases, and the junction held 5 bases outside the gene matches. Germline V gives CDR1 SNHLY, CDR2 FYNNEI. The CDR3 is 13 residues long. CDR3 sequence (DNA): TGTGCCAGCAATACCAGGGGGGATCAGCCCCAGCATTTT. It translates to CASNTRGDQPQHF.

There are many counts of this clonotype. This chain links TRBV7-2 with TRBJ2-1; D is ambiguous. V was shortened by 1 base and J by 3 bases, with 13 bases between the two germline ends. The CDR3 length is 16 residues. CDR1 and CDR2 from the germline V gene are SGHTA and FQGNSA. CDR3 DNA: TGTGCCAGCAGCTTAGAGAAGCGATGGGGCTACAATGAGCAGTTCTTC. Translation gives CASSLEKRWGYNEQFF. Looking up the rest from reference TRBV7-2 and TRBJ2-1 gives the full variable domain: GAGVSQSPSNKVTEKGKDVELRCDPISGHTALYWYRQSLGQGLEFLIYFQGNSAPDKSGLPSDRFSAERTGGSVSTLTIQRTQQEDSAVYLCASSLEKRWGYNEQFFGPGTRLTVL.